This passage covers 22 T cell receptor beta chains from one sample sequenced in a study of blood T cell repertoires in COVID-19. Using immunoSEQ multiplex PCR, the repertoire was profiled, and TCRdb retains in-frame clones only, with some absent. This sample carries roughly 120,000 clones, roughly 83% of them seen once, and the ten largest clones take roughly 0.83%. Sequencing was done on a sample of peripheral blood. The receptors derive from a woman between 65 and 79 years old with acute or convalescent COVID-19.

The V and J genes are TRBV18 and TRBJ1-4, with 11 bases that match TRBD1. CDR3 length equals 16 residues. With 5 bases clipped from V and 3 bases from J, the junction kept 5 bases outside the gene matches. Germline V gene data show CDR1 as KGHSH and CDR2 as LQKENI. CDR3: CASSWTGGSANEKLFF. DNA of the CDR3: TGTGCCAGCTCATGGACAGGGGGCTCGGCTAATGAAAAACTGTTTTTT.

This CDR3 is CASSGGAGSAYGYTF. The CDR3 coding sequence is TGTGCCAGCAGTGGCGGGGCAGGATCGGCTTATGGCTACACCTTC. The chain joins TRBV2 to TRBJ1-2, with D maybe TRBD1 (5 bases). This CDR3 has 15 residues. Trimming cost V 4 bases and J 5 bases, with 17 bases left between them. Germline CDR1 SNHLY, CDR2 FYNNEI.

The chain couples TRBV4-1 to TRBJ1-6; 8 bases agree with TRBD1. The CDR3 extends over 15 amino acids. V trimming: 4 bases; J trimming: 3 bases; junction bases outside the gene matches: 2. In germline, CDR1 is MGHRA, CDR2 YSYEKL. The CDR3 bases are TGCGCCAGCAGCCCCGGACAGGGCTATAATTCACCCCTCCACTTT. Residues: CASSPGQGYNSPLHF.

This sequence joins TRBV5-1 and TRBJ1-5; no firm D call. V lost 0 bases to trimming and J lost 6 bases, with 13 bases between them. The CDR3 contains 15 residues. CDR1 is SGHRS, CDR2 YFSETQ, per germline. CDR3 amino acids: CASSLDGIGSQPQHF. CDR3 nucleotides: TGCGCCAGCAGCTTGGACGGGATAGGGAGTCAGCCCCAGCATTTT.

A word on this clone: The same CDR3 arises from other DNA sequences in this sample as well. This chain uses TRBV5-4 with TRBJ2-2; 11 bases fit TRBD1. Germline values: CDR1 SGHNT, CDR2 YYREEE (reference sequence). CDR3 size: 14 residues. The V segment lost 0 bases and the J segment 8 bases; nucleotides outside the gene matches: 0. CDR3 amino acids: CASSLGDRGGELFF. In DNA, the CDR3 is TGTGCCAGCAGCTTGGGGGACAGGGGGGGGGAGCTGTTTTTT.

This chain connects TRBV2 to TRBJ1-4; TRBD1 matches 10 bases. Losses at the gene ends were 4 bases for V and 6 bases for J; bases not matched to a gene: 2. Germline lookup yields CDR1 SNHLY and CDR2 FYNNEI. The CDR3 totals 14 residues. In nucleotides, the CDR3 is TGTGCCAGCAGTGTGGACAGGGGGTATGAAAAACTGTTTTTT. Translating it yields CASSVDRGYEKLFF.

The chain employs TRBV7-3 and TRBJ1-2, with D perhaps TRBD1 (5 bases). V gave up 5 bases and J gave up 4 bases, with 14 bases separating them. Germline-derived CDR1 and CDR2 are SGHTA and FQGTGA. This CDR3 contains 14 residues. The CDR3 here is CASSPEAGVYGYTF. CDR3 DNA sequence: TGTGCCAGCAGCCCCGAGGCGGGGGTCTATGGCTACACCTTC.

The chain recombines TRBV19 with TRBJ1-5, with 10 positions matching TRBD1. The CDR3 runs to 15 residues. J lost 7 bases, V lost 7 bases, and 10 bases had no gene match. CDR1 and CDR2 from the germline V gene are LNHDA and SQIVND (reference sequence). The chain's CDR3 is CASTQRGQGSQPQHF. The CDR3 DNA sequence: TGTGCCAGTACCCAGCGGGGACAGGGGTCCCAGCCCCAGCATTTT.

The CDR3 DNA reads as TGCGCCAGCAGCTCAGGGGGCGCAAATCAGCCCCAGCATTTT. Translation gives CASSSGGANQPQHF. The rearrangement joins TRBV5-1 to TRBJ1-5, with 8 positions matching TRBD1. Germline CDR1 SGHRS, CDR2 YFSETQ. The CDR3 loop spans 14 amino acids. V shed 3 bases, J shed 4 bases, and the junction held 3 bases outside the gene matches.

The CDR3 loop is CASSQDSNYGYTF. CDR3 DNA: TGTGCCAGCAGTCAGGACAGTAACTATGGCTACACCTTC. The chain uses TRBV28 and TRBJ1-2; tentatively, D is TRBD1 (6 bases). The CDR3 spans 13 residues. CDR1 is MDHEN and CDR2 is SYDVKM in the germline V gene. V shed 5 bases and J shed 1 base, with 8 bases lying between them.

This chain joins TRBV10-3 and TRBJ1-5, with unresolved D. Germline CDR1 reads ENHRY; CDR2 reads SYGVKD. V was shortened by 11 bases and J by 2 bases, with 13 bases between the two germline ends. There are 13 residues in the CDR3. CDR3 sequence: CASTVAGNQPQHF. CDR3 DNA: TGTGCCTCGACGGTAGCGGGCAATCAGCCCCAGCATTTT.

This rearrangement joins TRBV5-4 to TRBJ2-3, with 11 nucleotides matching TRBD2. Unmatched junction bases numbered 6, after V lost 3 bases and J lost 6 bases. Germline values: CDR1 SGHNT, CDR2 YYREEE (reference sequence). CDR3 length: 15 residues. The CDR3 DNA reads TGTGCCAGCAGCTCTAGCGGGGGGCGCGCTGATACGCAGTATTTT. The encoded protein is CASSSSGGRADTQYF.

The V and J genes are TRBV5-6 and TRBJ2-3; TRBD2 might be the D (7 bases). The V end was cut by 0 bases, the J end by 2 bases, with 19 bases between. The germline gives CDR1 SGHDT, CDR2 YYEEEE. The CDR3 runs to 18 residues. The CDR3 here is CASSLGGRQRDPTDTQYF. CDR3 bases: TGTGCCAGCAGCTTGGGGGGGCGGCAGCGGGACCCCACAGATACGCAGTATTTT.

The CDR3: CASSPGQADTQYF. For the CDR3, the DNA is TGTGCCAGCTCACCGGGACAGGCCGATACGCAGTATTTT. J is TRBJ2-3 and V is TRBV18, with 8 bases aligning to TRBD1. Losses at the gene ends were 3 bases for V and 6 bases for J; bases not matched to a gene: 2. This CDR3 contains 13 residues. Germline loops: CDR1 KGHSH, CDR2 LQKENI.

Written as DNA, the CDR3 is TGCAGTGCTAGTGATAGCGGGAGGGGTTCGGAGACCCAGTACTTC. Its translation is CSASDSGRGSETQYF. The rearrangement uses TRBV20-1 and TRBJ2-5; 11 positions match TRBD2. Germline V lookup: CDR1 DFQATT, CDR2 SNEGSKA (reference sequence). V shed 3 bases and J 5 bases; nucleotides not matched to a gene: 8. The CDR3 loop spans 15 amino acids.

The V gene is TRBV3-1 (or the pseudogene TRBV3-2), the J gene TRBJ2-3; no clear D. CDR3 length equals 13 residues. Trimming stripped 5 bases from V and 0 bases from J, with 6 bases between. Germline CDR1 is LGHDT and CDR2 is YNNKEL (reference sequence). CDR3 coding DNA: TGTGCCAGCAGCTCCCTTAGCACAGATACGCAGTATTTT. It is translated as CASSSLSTDTQYF.

The DNA of the CDR3 is TGTGCCAGTAGTACCGAACGGGACAGGGGTGAAAAACTGTTTTTT. Amino acids: CASSTERDRGEKLFF. The V call is TRBV19, the J call TRBJ1-4; 10 bases fit TRBD1. The ends lost 4 bases at V and 7 bases at J; junction bases unmatched: 6. CDR3 length: 15 residues. CDR1 LNHDA and CDR2 SQIVND come from the germline V gene (reference sequence).

This clone appeared a few times. The chain's CDR3 is CASSSEVTYEQYF. Here the CDR3 DNA reads TGTGCCAGCAGCTCGGAGGTAACCTACGAGCAGTACTTC. The rearrangement joins TRBV11-2 to TRBJ2-7; possibly TRBD2 for D (5 bases). Looked up from germline, CDR1 is SGHAT and CDR2 is FQNNGV. This CDR3 is built from 13 residues. Trimming took 4 bases from V and 2 from J, leaving 9 bases between them.

This clone was seen a handful of times. The chain uses TRBV6-5 and TRBJ1-1; 7 nucleotides match TRBD1. Unmatched junction bases numbered 7, after V lost 7 bases and J lost 2 bases. This CDR3 is built from 14 residues. Germline V lookup: CDR1 MNHEY, CDR2 SVGAGI. Here the CDR3 reads CASNFPGGNTEAFF. The CDR3 bases are TGTGCCAGCAACTTCCCAGGGGGTAACACTGAAGCTTTCTTT.

V gene TRBV12-3 or TRBV12-4 combines with J gene TRBJ2-5, with unresolved D. With 6 bases removed from V and 1 base from J, the gap between germline ends came to 9 bases. The CDR3 is 13 residues long. In DNA, the CDR3 is TGTGCCAGCAGCTGGGCGAGCCAAGAGACCCAGTACTTC. This sequence encodes CASSWASQETQYF.

The genes are TRBV5-4 and TRBJ2-3; D call uncertain. The CDR3 contains 16 residues. CDR1 is SGHNT, CDR2 YYREEE, per germline (reference sequence). Trimming removed 4 bases from V and 2 bases from J, with 17 bases in between. CDR3 residues: CASSPPTGGYTDTQYF. CDR3 bases: TGTGCCAGCAGCCCCCCAACTGGCGGTTACACAGATACGCAGTATTTT.

This chain joins TRBV5-8 and TRBJ2-5; weak D call: TRBD1 (5 bases). The V end lost 2 bases, the J end lost 7 bases, and 6 bases lay between the germline ends. The CDR3 is 11 residues long. Germline CDR1 is SGHTS and CDR2 is YDEGEE. DNA of the CDR3: TGTGCCAGCAGCTTTACAGGGACCCAGTACTTC. The encoded protein is CASSFTGTQYF.